One sample yielded the 25 T cell receptor beta chains listed below, sequenced in a study of identical twins. TCRdb ran MiXCR on the 5' RACE reads and lists one entry per CDR3 protein. The table includes roughly 770,000 distinct CDR3 sequences, about 20% detected once. The sample also formed part of further work on T cells expressing NK-cell markers.

The sequenced material came from PBMCs. All receptors come from a woman younger than 35 in good health.

This clonotype was found a few times. V and J are TRBV11-2 and TRBJ1-2; tentative D call: TRBD1 (5 bases). Looked up from germline, CDR1 is SGHAT and CDR2 is FQNNGV. There are 13 residues in the CDR3. V lost 2 bases and J 10 bases, leaving 14 bases between the germline ends. The chain's CDR3 is CASSLLLRDPYTF. The CDR3 DNA reads as TGTGCCAGCAGCTTATTGCTCAGGGATCCCTACACCTTC.

This clonotype was seen a handful of times. The chain employs TRBV10-3 and TRBJ2-1; 14 nucleotides line up with TRBD2. The length of the CDR3 is 14 residues. Germline V gene data show CDR1 as ENHRY and CDR2 as SYGVKD. V lost 6 bases to trimming and J lost 6 bases; unmatched junction nucleotides: 1. CDR3 amino acids: CAIRGTSGGNEQFF. Written as DNA, the CDR3 is TGTGCCATCAGGGGGACTAGCGGGGGCAATGAGCAGTTCTTC.

As concerns this clonotype: The junction and the germline gene differ at one end; a read error may be behind it. The chain uses TRBV7-7 and TRBJ2-5; D call uncertain. The CDR3 is 14 residues long. Germline-derived CDR1 and CDR2 are SSHAT and FNYEAQ (reference sequence). The CDR3 nucleotides read TGTGCTAGCAGCTCCCCTGGCTTCCAAGAGACCCAGTACTTC. Its protein is CASSSPGFQETQYF.

CDR3 protein: CATSRVSGSYNEQFF. CDR3 DNA: TGTGCCACCAGCAGAGTTAGCGGGAGTTACAATGAGCAGTTCTTC. The gene calls are TRBV15 and TRBJ2-1; 9 bases fit TRBD2. The CDR3 consists of 15 residues. CDR1 and CDR2 from the germline V gene are LNHNV and YYDKDF (reference sequence). The ends lost 1 base at V and 4 bases at J; junction bases unmatched: 2.

J is TRBJ2-3 and V is TRBV5-5; possibly TRBD2 for D (6 bases). V was cut by 2 bases and J by 4 bases, with 20 bases left in between. CDR1 is SGHKS, CDR2 YYEKEE, per germline (reference sequence). This CDR3 region has 17 residues. The CDR3 nucleotides read TGTGCCAGCAGCTTTAAGGCCGGGACTCTCTCAGCAGATACGCAGTATTTT. It translates to CASSFKAGTLSADTQYF. The full variable domain, rest sourced from reference TRBV5-5 and TRBJ2-3, is DAGVTQSPTHLIKTRGQQVTLRCSPISGHKSVSWYQQVLGQGPQFIFQYYEKEERGRGNFPDRFSARQFPNYSSELNVNALLLGDSALYLCASSFKAGTLSADTQYFGPGTRLTVL.

This chain connects TRBV12-3 or TRBV12-4 to TRBJ2-1, with 7 nucleotides matching TRBD2. The ends lost 4 bases at V and 4 bases at J; junction bases unmatched: 10. This CDR3 is built from 16 residues. The CDR3 spells CASSSSGSGDYNEQFF. The CDR3 DNA is TGTGCCAGCAGTTCTAGTGGCAGCGGGGATTACAATGAGCAGTTCTTC.

V is TRBV10-3 and J is TRBJ2-5, with D uncertain. The germline V gene has CDR1 ENHRY and CDR2 SYGVKD. This CDR3 contains 15 residues. V lost 0 bases and J 5 bases, leaving 13 bases between the germline ends. The CDR3 DNA reads TGTGCCATCAGTGAGTCGTCGTCCCCGGGCGAGACCCAGTACTTC. Its protein product is CAISESSSPGETQYF.

This clonotype occurred many times. The chain couples TRBV12-3 or TRBV12-4 to TRBJ2-1; 7 bases are shared with TRBD2. There are 14 residues in the CDR3. Unmatched junction bases numbered 9, after V lost 5 bases and J lost 8 bases. The CDR3 sequence: CASSLGLRVDEQFF. The DNA for the CDR3 is TGTGCCAGCAGTCTGGGACTACGGGTGGATGAGCAGTTCTTC.

The chain is built from TRBV6-5 and TRBJ2-7; tentatively, D is TRBD1 or TRBD2 (5 bases each). Germline CDR1 and CDR2: MNHEY and SVGAGI. Trimming shortened V by 3 bases and J by 2 bases, and 14 bases separated the two germline ends. The CDR3 is made up of 15 amino acids. The CDR3 coding sequence is TGTGCCAGCAGTTATGAGGGAATGGGGCCCTACGAGCAGTACTTC. Protein product: CASSYEGMGPYEQYF.

This clonotype has a handful of counts. The chain is built from TRBV5-5 and TRBJ1-5, with D unclear. The ends were cut back, 4 bases at V and 6 bases at J, with 11 bases in the middle. The CDR3 sequence is 13 residues long. The germline V gene has CDR1 SGHKS and CDR2 YYEKEE (reference sequence). This CDR3 is CASSLDARQPQHF. In DNA, the CDR3 is TGTGCCAGCAGCCTTGATGCACGTCAGCCCCAGCATTTT. Together with reference TRBV5-5 and TRBJ1-5, the CDR3 gives the full variable domain: DAGVTQSPTHLIKTRGQQVTLRCSPISGHKSVSWYQQVLGQGPQFIFQYYEKEERGRGNFPDRFSARQFPNYSSELNVNALLLGDSALYLCASSLDARQPQHFGDGTRLSIL.

The rearrangement joins TRBV7-9 to TRBJ2-1, with TRBD2 matching over 7 bases. CDR1 is SEHNR, CDR2 FQNEAQ, per germline (reference sequence). There are 17 residues in the CDR3. With V trimmed by 2 bases and J by 5 bases, 12 bases remained unmatched. The CDR3 is CASSLTLAGEQNNEQFF. The CDR3 nucleotides are TGTGCCAGCAGCTTAACCCTCGCGGGAGAGCAGAACAATGAGCAGTTCTTC.

The V gene is TRBV5-5, the J gene TRBJ2-1; TRBD1 matches 7 bases. V lost 4 bases and J lost 5; bases outside the gene matches: 3. Germline V CDR1 and CDR2: SGHKS, YYEKEE (reference sequence). The CDR3 runs to 13 residues. CDR3 nucleotide sequence: TGTGCCAGCAGCCCCACAGGGGACAATGAGCAGTTCTTC. It yields the protein CASSPTGDNEQFF. The full variable domain, its missing parts supplied by reference TRBV5-5 and TRBJ2-1, is DAGVTQSPTHLIKTRGQQVTLRCSPISGHKSVSWYQQVLGQGPQFIFQYYEKEERGRGNFPDRFSARQFPNYSSELNVNALLLGDSALYLCASSPTGDNEQFFGPGTRLTVL.

This chain joins TRBV30 and TRBJ2-1; TRBD2 matches 11 bases. This CDR3 has 13 residues. The trim removed 5 bases at V and 3 bases at J, leaving 0 bases unmatched. CDR1 is GTSNPN and CDR2 is SVGIG in the germline V gene (reference sequence). The CDR3 bases are TGTGCCTGGGGGACTAGCGGCTACAATGAGCAGTTCTTC. Translated, it gives CAWGTSGYNEQFF.

The V call is TRBV19, the J call TRBJ2-7; D not resolved. This CDR3 region has 13 residues. V was clipped by 5 bases and J by 3 bases, with 11 bases between them. Per the germline V gene, CDR1 is LNHDA and CDR2 is SQIVND (reference sequence). DNA for the CDR3: TGTGCCAGTAGTCCGAGCCTCCGCTACGAGCAGTACTTC. It codes for CASSPSLRYEQYF. The complete variable domain, with remaining parts taken from reference TRBV19 and TRBJ2-7, reads DGGITQSPKYLFRKEGQNVTLSCEQNLNHDAMYWYRQDPGQGLRLIYYSQIVNDFQKGDIAEGYSVSREKKESFPLTVTSAQKNPTAFYLCASSPSLRYEQYFGPGTRLTVT.

At least ten counts were recorded for this clonotype. The V gene is TRBV3-1, the J gene TRBJ2-7, with 7 bases matching TRBD1. J gave up 2 bases and V 3 bases, and 4 bases lay outside the gene matches. The CDR3 loop spans 14 amino acids. Germline V gene sequence: CDR1 LGHDT, CDR2 YNNKEL (reference sequence). In DNA form, the CDR3 reads TGTGCCAGCAGCCACGACAGGGTGACCTACGAGCAGTACTTC. The encoded protein is CASSHDRVTYEQYF.

This clonotype appeared a few times. This chain joins TRBV6-4 and TRBJ2-4; 7 bases match TRBD1. The length of the CDR3 is 14 residues. Germline V lookup: CDR1 MRHNA, CDR2 SNTAGT. The V segment lost 6 bases and the J segment 6 bases; nucleotides outside the gene matches: 8. CDR3 sequence: CASSPGGLGNIQYF. The CDR3 nucleotides are TGTGCCAGCAGCCCAGGGGGTTTAGGAAACATTCAGTACTTC.

The V and J genes are TRBV20-1 and TRBJ2-5, with TRBD1 identical over 8 bases. The CDR3 is 13 residues long. Looked up from germline, CDR1 is DFQATT and CDR2 is SNEGSKA (reference sequence). With 6 bases clipped from V and 5 bases from J, the junction kept 8 bases outside the gene matches. This CDR3 is CSASTGGWETQYF. CDR3 coding DNA: TGCAGTGCAAGCACAGGGGGGTGGGAGACCCAGTACTTC.

This chain connects TRBV10-3 to TRBJ2-7; 8 bases agree with TRBD1. The length of the CDR3 is 15 residues. In germline, CDR1 is ENHRY, CDR2 SYGVKD. After removal of 6 bases from V and 1 base from J, the junction contained 8 bases not matched to a gene. The CDR3 coding sequence is TGTGCCATCAGGACGGACAGGGAGGCGTCCTACGAGCAGTACTTC. Translated, it gives CAIRTDREASYEQYF.

Only one count was recorded for this clonotype. The rearrangement links TRBV5-1 to TRBJ2-6, with TRBD1 matching 7 bases. V was pared by 8 bases and J by 0 bases, with 14 bases of the junction left unmatched. Germline V gene data show CDR1 as SGHRS and CDR2 as YFSETQ. The CDR3 consists of 18 residues. This CDR3 is CASREPGQKDSGANVLTF. CDR3 in DNA: TGCGCCAGTAGGGAACCGGGACAGAAAGACTCTGGGGCCAACGTCCTGACTTTC.

This clonotype was counted at least ten times. One end of the junction does not line up with germline, which may come from a read error. This chain joins TRBV7-2 and TRBJ2-7; no reliable D call. In germline, CDR1 is SGHTA, CDR2 FQGNSA. This CDR3 spans 13 amino acids. The CDR3 protein is CASSRGRSYEQYF. The CDR3 nucleotides read TGCGCCAGCAGCCGCGGACGCTCCTACGAGCAGTACTTC.

V is TRBV5-1 and J is TRBJ1-2; D perhaps matches TRBD1 (6 bases). Germline V CDR1 and CDR2: SGHRS, YFSETQ. The CDR3 extends over 14 amino acids. V was clipped by 7 bases and J by 6 bases, with 19 bases between them. CDR3 sequence: CASGPLQGTDGYTF. CDR3 coding DNA: TGCGCCAGCGGACCCTTGCAGGGGACGGATGGCTACACCTTC.

The V gene is TRBV20-1, the J gene TRBJ2-2; 9 bases are shared with TRBD2. After removal of 3 bases from V and 0 bases from J, the junction contained 11 bases not matched to a gene. Per the germline V gene, CDR1 is DFQATT and CDR2 is SNEGSKA (reference sequence). The CDR3 is 18 residues long. The CDR3 DNA sequence: TGCAGTGCTAGCGGGGGCGGGAGGGCCGGTTCGAACACCGGGGAGCTGTTTTTT. Translating gives CSASGGGRAGSNTGELFF.

This clonotype was counted only a few times. V usage is TRBV20-1 and J usage is TRBJ1-4; no clear D gene. The CDR3 totals 14 residues. The ends were cut back, 0 bases at V and 8 bases at J, with 13 bases in the middle. Germline loops: CDR1 DFQATT, CDR2 SNEGSKA (reference sequence). CDR3 sequence (DNA): TGCAGTGCTAGAGAGGGCAGCGTACGGGAAAAACTGTTTTTT. Translating it yields CSAREGSVREKLFF.

This rearrangement joins TRBV9 to TRBJ2-2, with a weak D call TRBD1 (6 bases). Germline V gene data show CDR1 as SGDLS and CDR2 as YYNGEE. V lost 3 bases and J 7 bases, leaving 13 bases between the germline ends. This CDR3 comprises 14 residues. The CDR3 spells CASSAGVGHGELFF. The CDR3 DNA is TGTGCCAGCAGCGCAGGGGTCGGGCACGGGGAGCTGTTTTTT.

The rearrangement uses TRBV29-1 and TRBJ1-2; D is possibly TRBD1 (5 bases). Trimming stripped 6 bases from V and 3 bases from J, with 20 bases between. The CDR3 is made up of 15 amino acids. Germline V CDR1 and CDR2: SQVTM, ANQGSEA. CDR3 nucleotide sequence: TGCAGCGTGACGCCGAACCAGGGTCTGGACTATGGCTACACCTTC. Amino acids: CSVTPNQGLDYGYTF.